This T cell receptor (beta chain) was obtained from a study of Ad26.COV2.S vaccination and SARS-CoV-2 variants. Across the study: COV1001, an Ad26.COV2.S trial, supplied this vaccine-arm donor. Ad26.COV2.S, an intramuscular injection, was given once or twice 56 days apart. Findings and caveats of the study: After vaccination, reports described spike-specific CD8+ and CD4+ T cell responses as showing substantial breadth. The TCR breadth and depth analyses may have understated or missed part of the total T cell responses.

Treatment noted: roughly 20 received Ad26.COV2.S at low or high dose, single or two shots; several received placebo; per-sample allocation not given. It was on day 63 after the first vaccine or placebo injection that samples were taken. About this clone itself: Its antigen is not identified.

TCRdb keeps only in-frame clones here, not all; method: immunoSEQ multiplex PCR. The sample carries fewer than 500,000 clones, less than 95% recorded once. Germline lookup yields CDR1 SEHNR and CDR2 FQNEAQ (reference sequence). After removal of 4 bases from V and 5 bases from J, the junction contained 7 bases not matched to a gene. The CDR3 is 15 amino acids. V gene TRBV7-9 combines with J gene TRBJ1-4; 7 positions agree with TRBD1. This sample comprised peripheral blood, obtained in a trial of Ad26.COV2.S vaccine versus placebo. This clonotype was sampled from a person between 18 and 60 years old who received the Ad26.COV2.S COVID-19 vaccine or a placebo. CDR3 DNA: TGTGCCAGCAGCTCCCAGGACAGGCAGAATGAAAAACTGTTTTTT. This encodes CASSSQDRQNEKLFF.